This entry lists 25 T cell receptor beta chains sequenced from one sample in a study of T-cell reconstitution after alpha-beta-depleted transplantation in children. A TCRbeta library incorporating unique molecular identifiers was prepared. TCRdb reanalysed the PCR reads using MiXCR and keeps one entry per CDR3 protein. This table has about 300,000 distinct CDR3 sequences, about 9.5% appearing once. The specimen was PBMCs, collected before TCRalphabeta/CD19-depleted stem cell transplant. The source is a boy less than two years old with acute myeloid leukemia, due to receive a stem cell transplant.

This clonotype turned up a few times. At one end the junction does not follow the germline gene, possibly because of a read error. The V call is TRBV7-9, the J call TRBJ2-1, with TRBD2 identical over 7 bases. Germline V gives CDR1 SEHNR, CDR2 FQNEAQ (reference sequence). This CDR3 spans 14 amino acids. This CDR3 is CASSLADSYNEQFF. CDR3 coding DNA: TGTGCCAGCAGCCTAGCGGACTCCTACAATGAGCAGTTCTTC.

This clonotype was recorded at least ten times. The chain carries TRBV4-2 and TRBJ2-1, with 9 nucleotides matching TRBD2. The CDR3 consists of 16 residues. J gave up 8 bases and V 0 bases, and 8 bases lay outside the gene matches. The germline CDR1 and CDR2 sequences are LGHNA and YNFKEQ. The CDR3 DNA sequence: TGTGCCAGCAGCCAAGATTATAGTAGCGGGAGCGATGAGCAGTTCTTC. It codes for CASSQDYSSGSDEQFF.

This clonotype was seen a handful of times. The V and J genes are TRBV5-1 and TRBJ2-7, with TRBD1 identical over 8 bases. The CDR3 spans 15 residues. V lost 2 bases and J lost 2; bases outside the gene matches: 6. The germline CDR1 and CDR2 sequences are SGHRS and YFSETQ. The CDR3 coding sequence is TGCGCCAGCAGCTTTAGGACAGGGCTCACCTACGAGCAGTACTTC. Its protein product is CASSFRTGLTYEQYF.

V usage is TRBV12-5 and J usage is TRBJ1-2; no clear D gene. The germline V gene has CDR1 LGHNT and CDR2 FRNRAP. The CDR3 runs 14 residues. V was pared by 7 bases and J by 2 bases, with 14 bases between. The CDR3, as DNA: TGTGCTAGTGTCCCTGACACGACCAACTATGGCTACACCTTC. It specifies CASVPDTTNYGYTF.

This clonotype was seen a handful of times. The chain recombines TRBV7-2 with TRBJ2-2; 8 positions agree with TRBD2. V dropped 2 bases and J dropped 0; count of bases not matched to a gene: 2. Germline V lookup: CDR1 SGHTA, CDR2 FQGNSA. The CDR3 length is 16 residues. Here the CDR3 DNA reads TGTGCCAGCAGCTTAAACGGGGGGGCGAACACCGGGGAGCTGTTTTTT. Translation gives CASSLNGGANTGELFF.

This clonotype came up many times. The CDR3 here is CASSQGSDTQYF. The CDR3 DNA reads TGTGCCAGCAGTCAGGGTTCAGATACGCAGTATTTT. V gene TRBV3-1 combines with J gene TRBJ2-3, with TRBD1 as a possible D gene (5 bases). Deletions cut 6 bases from V and 4 bases from J, with 8 bases between. The length of the CDR3 is 12 residues. Looked up from germline, CDR1 is LGHDT and CDR2 is YNNKEL (reference sequence).

This clonotype was seen many times. This chain joins TRBV12-3 or TRBV12-4 and TRBJ2-1; D uncertain. V dropped 6 bases and J dropped 5 bases, with 8 bases sitting between them. The CDR3 covers 12 residues. The CDR3 spells CASRKAHNEQFF. The CDR3 coding sequence is TGTGCCAGCAGGAAGGCGCACAATGAGCAGTTCTTC.

This clonotype showed up many times. This rearrangement joins TRBV10-3 to TRBJ2-7, with 7 bases matching TRBD1. Per germline, CDR1 ENHRY and CDR2 SYGVKD. The CDR3 has 16 residues. V lost 0 bases and J lost 2; bases outside the gene matches: 7. CDR3 DNA: TGTGCCATCAGTGAGTCACTGGGACAGAAGGCCTACGAGCAGTACTTC. Its translation is CAISESLGQKAYEQYF.

The sample holds many counts of this clonotype. The chain joins TRBV11-2 to TRBJ2-3; D might be TRBD1 (5 bases). Germline CDR1 and CDR2: SGHAT and FQNNGV. The CDR3 runs 16 residues. V lost 3 bases and J 2 bases, leaving 15 bases between the germline ends. The CDR3 DNA reads TGTGCCAGCAGCTTGGGTGGGGCCGGGCCCACAGATACGCAGTATTTT. Residues: CASSLGGAGPTDTQYF.

Many counts were recorded for this clonotype. This chain connects TRBV20-1 to TRBJ2-3; D gene ambiguous. This CDR3 has 13 amino acids. Germline V gives CDR1 DFQATT, CDR2 SNEGSKA (reference sequence). Trimming cost V 1 base and J 2 bases, with 7 bases left between them. The CDR3 protein is CSARGLLTDTQYF. The CDR3 nucleotides read TGCAGTGCTAGAGGACTTCTCACAGATACGCAGTATTTT.

CDR3 amino acids: CASSFPPGLARQTGANVLTF. The CDR3 DNA reads as TGTGCCAGCAGCTTTCCTCCGGGACTAGCGAGGCAGACTGGGGCCAACGTCCTGACTTTC. The genes are TRBV11-2 and TRBJ2-6; 10 positions match TRBD2. The CDR3 runs 20 residues. Looked up from germline, CDR1 is SGHAT and CDR2 is FQNNGV. V was clipped by 3 bases and J by 2 bases; unmatched bases: 13.

To note about this clonotype: An end of the junction does not agree with germline; a read error may underlie this. V usage is TRBV2 and J usage is TRBJ2-7; TRBD2 aligns across 13 bases. The CDR3 is 18 amino acids. Looked up from germline, CDR1 is SNHLY and CDR2 is FYNNEI. The CDR3 coding sequence is TGTACCAGCTGTTTCCCCGGACTAGCGGGGGACCCCTCCTACGAGCAGTACTTC. Its protein product is CTSCFPGLAGDPSYEQYF. The full variable domain, in which reference TRBV2 and TRBJ2-7 provide the parts outside the CDR3, is EPEVTQTPSHQVTQMGQEVILRCVPISNHLYFYWYRQILGQKVEFLVSFYNNEISEKSEIFDDQFSVERPDGSNFTLKIRSTKLEDSAMYFCTSCFPGLAGDPSYEQYFGPGTRLTVT.

Many counts were recorded for this clonotype. The chain joins TRBV10-2 to TRBJ1-3, with D tentatively TRBD1 (6 bases). The CDR3 runs 13 residues. Trimming removed 9 bases from V and 4 bases from J, with 13 bases in between. The V gene's germline CDR1 is WSHSY and CDR2 SAAADI. CDR3 region: CASTGTHGNTIYF. The CDR3 nucleotides read TGCGCCAGTACCGGGACACACGGAAACACCATATATTTT.

J is TRBJ2-1 and V is TRBV20-1; D is perhaps TRBD1 or TRBD2 (5 bases each). CDR1 and CDR2 (germline): DFQATT, SNEGSKA (reference sequence). CDR3 length: 14 residues. Trimming pared 3 bases from V and 0 bases from J, leaving 9 bases between. The CDR3, as DNA: TGCAGTGCTAGGTCGGGGCGCTCCTACAATGAGCAGTTCTTC. Protein: CSARSGRSYNEQFF.

In this sample, this clonotype turned up many times. V and J are TRBV29-1 and TRBJ2-7; D is uncertain. CDR1 and CDR2 (germline): SQVTM, ANQGSEA. CDR3 length: 14 residues. The V gene lost 2 bases and the J gene lost 1 base, with 12 bases spanning the gap. CDR3 sequence (DNA): TGCAGCGTTGAAACGAAAGACGGGTCCTACGAGCAGTACTTC. Translated: CSVETKDGSYEQYF.

This clonotype was recorded many times. The chain recombines TRBV11-3 with TRBJ2-7; no firm D call. Germline CDR1 reads SGHNT; CDR2 reads YENEEA. Between the trimmed V and J ends, which lost 3 bases and 6 bases, there was a span of 9 bases. The CDR3 consists of 12 residues. CDR3 protein: CASSLKGGEQYF. The CDR3 DNA reads as TGTGCCAGCAGCTTGAAGGGTGGCGAGCAGTACTTC.

This clonotype was recorded many times. V and J are TRBV5-1 and TRBJ2-1; D may be TRBD1 (6 bases). V lost 4 bases and J 1 base, leaving 15 bases between the germline ends. Germline V gene sequence: CDR1 SGHRS, CDR2 YFSETQ. CDR3 length equals 16 residues. The CDR3, as DNA: TGCGCCAGCAGCCTGACAACAGGGTCATCCTACAATGAGCAGTTCTTC. It yields the protein CASSLTTGSSYNEQFF.

The chain links TRBV3-1 to TRBJ1-1; D perhaps matches TRBD1 (6 bases). The CDR3 contains 14 residues. V lost 6 bases and J lost 1, with 12 bases in between. Germline CDR1 LGHDT, CDR2 YNNKEL (reference sequence). In DNA form, the CDR3 reads TGTGCCAGCAGGTTCGACAGGCCGAACACTGAAGCTTTCTTT. Protein: CASRFDRPNTEAFF. Looking up the rest from reference TRBV3-1 and TRBJ1-1 gives the full variable domain: DTAVSQTPKYLVTQMGNDKSIKCEQNLGHDTMYWYKQDSKKFLKIMFSYNNKELIINETVPNRFSPKSPDKAHLNLHINSLELGDSAVYFCASRFDRPNTEAFFGQGTRLTVV.

This clonotype was detected ten times or more. The J gene is TRBJ2-1, the V gene TRBV4-2, with D possibly being TRBD1 or TRBD2 (5 bases each). CDR3 size: 16 residues. V was trimmed by 3 bases and J by 0 bases, leaving 12 bases between them. The germline gives CDR1 LGHNA, CDR2 YNFKEQ. The CDR3 DNA is TGTGCCAGCAGCCAGCAAGAGGGGAACTCCTACAATGAGCAGTTCTTC. As protein: CASSQQEGNSYNEQFF.

This clonotype was seen at least ten times. The chain combines TRBV9 with TRBJ1-1; TRBD1 is a possible D gene (5 bases). Germline CDR1 is SGDLS and CDR2 is YYNGEE. Deletions cut 0 bases from V and 1 base from J, with 13 bases between. The CDR3 totals 16 residues. CDR3 protein: CASSVESRGPNTEAFF. Here the CDR3 DNA reads TGTGCCAGCAGCGTAGAGTCAAGGGGTCCGAACACTGAAGCTTTCTTT.

Ten or more counts support this clonotype. The CDR3 region has the DNA TGTGCCAGCAGTTTAGGGTACTACGAGCAGTACTTC. Encoded protein: CASSLGYYEQYF. The chain recombines TRBV12-3 or TRBV12-4 with TRBJ2-7; D not resolved. Trimming removed 1 base from V and 3 bases from J, with 4 bases in between. CDR3 length: 12 residues.

There are many counts of this clonotype. In DNA form, the CDR3 reads TGTGCCAGCAGCTTAGTAGCGTCCCCACCGTTCTTC. It specifies CASSLVASPPFF. This sequence joins TRBV11-2 and TRBJ2-1; possible D gene TRBD2, 5 bases. The length of the CDR3 is 12 residues. Per germline, CDR1 SGHAT and CDR2 FQNNGV. Between the trimmed V and J ends, which lost 1 base and 15 bases, there was a span of 13 bases.

This clonotype came up a few times. This chain joins TRBV2 and TRBJ2-2; 8 nucleotides align to TRBD1. Germline values: CDR1 SNHLY, CDR2 FYNNEI. Trimming cost V 6 bases and J 6 bases; bases outside gene matches: 12. The CDR3 consists of 16 residues. The CDR3: CASSTGQEAPPGELFF. In nucleotides, the CDR3 is TGTGCCAGCAGCACGGGACAGGAAGCCCCCCCCGGGGAGCTGTTTTTT.

This clonotype was counted many times. At one boundary the junction diverges from the germline segment, which might be a read error. The V gene is TRBV6-1, the J gene TRBJ2-7; 7 nucleotides line up with TRBD2. The CDR3 covers 15 residues. The germline V gene encodes CDR1 MNHNS and CDR2 SASEGT. CDR3 DNA: TGTGCCAGCAGCGAAGAGCGGGGCCTACCCTACGAGCAGTACTTC. Residues: CASSEERGLPYEQYF.

This clonotype was seen many times. The chain uses TRBV28 and TRBJ1-1; D unresolved. Germline V gene sequence: CDR1 MDHEN, CDR2 SYDVKM. This CDR3 has 14 residues. V lost 1 base and J lost 0, with 6 bases in between. Here the CDR3 DNA reads TGTGCCAGCAGTTTATTCGGCCTGAACACTGAAGCTTTCTTT. Residues: CASSLFGLNTEAFF.